A single sample gave rise to the 29 T cell receptor beta chains below, sequenced in a study of T cells in Graves' hyperthyroidism and ophthalmopathy. RNA transcripts provided the source from which TCR beta CDR3 regions were amplified. Researchers ran a first-round RT-PCR on the TCR CDR3 using the HTBI primer set. TCRdb re-derived calls from the multiplex PCR reads in MiXCR, one entry per CDR3 protein. The sample records 450,000 to 700,000 distinct CDR3 sequences, 40% to 55% being singletons. Sequencing input: peripheral blood or thyroid tissue (not recorded which). The receptors derive from an adult woman with Graves' disease, either hyperthyroidism or ophthalmopathy (not recorded which).

CDR3 protein: CASSRTSVGQYF. The CDR3 DNA sequence: TGTGCCAGCAGCCGGACTAGCGTCGGGCAGTACTTC. The chain joins TRBV11-1 to TRBJ2-7; 9 bases agree with TRBD2. Germline CDR1 SGHAT, CDR2 FQDESV (reference sequence). The CDR3 extends over 12 amino acids. V was clipped by 5 bases and J by 9 bases; unmatched bases: 5.

The J gene is TRBJ1-5, the V gene TRBV5-1; a possible D gene is TRBD1 (6 bases). Germline-derived CDR1 and CDR2 are SGHRS and YFSETQ. CDR3 length: 15 residues. Trimming stripped 5 bases from V and 4 bases from J, with 16 bases between. The CDR3 protein is CASRPGGGRNQPQHF. In nucleotides, the CDR3 is TGCGCCAGCAGACCGGGGGGCGGGAGAAATCAGCCCCAGCATTTT.

This clonotype was picked up many times. This chain links TRBV4-1 with TRBJ2-7; 11 nucleotides agree with TRBD1. Trimming at V came to 4 bases and at J to 6 bases, leaving 8 bases not matched to a gene. Germline V gene data show CDR1 as MGHRA and CDR2 as YSYEKL. CDR3 size: 15 residues. The CDR3 coding sequence is TGCGCCAGCAGCCGAGCCGGGACAGGGGGTTTCGAGCAGTACTTC. It is translated as CASSRAGTGGFEQYF.

As to this clonotype: A read error is likely, as this CDR3 ends without the conserved phenylalanine or tryptophan. This chain links TRBV20-1 with TRBJ2-5, with 12 bases that match TRBD2. The CDR3 length is 18 residues. The germline V gene encodes CDR1 DFQATT and CDR2 SNEGSKA (reference sequence). With 5 bases clipped from V and 4 bases from J, the junction kept 17 bases outside the gene matches. CDR3 sequence (DNA): TGCAGTGCTGGGCCCGTGTTTCGACTAGCGGGAGTTCGAGAGACCCAGTACCTC. Translation: CSAGPVFRLAGVRETQYL.

The genes are TRBV2 and TRBJ2-1; D remains unclear. V was cut by 2 bases and J by 6 bases, with 5 bases left in between. Germline V lookup: CDR1 SNHLY, CDR2 FYNNEI. The CDR3 totals 12 residues. The CDR3 region is CASSEKVNEQFF. The CDR3 nucleotides read TGTGCCAGCAGTGAAAAGGTCAATGAGCAGTTCTTC.

This clonotype was seen more than once but under ten times. J is TRBJ1-6 and V is TRBV10-3; maybe TRBD1 (5 bases). Germline V gene sequence: CDR1 ENHRY, CDR2 SYGVKD. Trimming removed 0 bases from V and 0 bases from J, with 9 bases in between. CDR3 size: 17 residues. CDR3 amino acids: CAISESTGTSYNSPLHF. The CDR3 DNA follows: TGTGCCATCAGTGAGTCGACCGGGACCTCCTATAATTCACCCCTCCACTTT.

The V call is TRBV7-9, the J call TRBJ2-5; possible D gene TRBD2, 6 bases. Trimming cost V 4 bases and J 4 bases, with 16 bases left between them. The CDR3 sequence is 15 residues long. In germline, CDR1 is SEHNR, CDR2 FQNEAQ (reference sequence). This chain's CDR3 is CASSSWTNDRETQYF. DNA of the CDR3: TGTGCCAGCAGCTCGTGGACTAACGATCGAGAGACCCAGTACTTC.

V usage is TRBV7-8 and J usage is TRBJ1-6; the match to TRBD1 covers 10 bases. Germline V CDR1 and CDR2: SGHVS, FQNEAQ. CDR3 size: 15 residues. J lost 7 bases, V lost 6 bases, and 6 bases had no gene match. The CDR3 here is CASRRDRGNNSPLHF. The DNA of the CDR3 is TGTGCCAGCAGACGGGACAGGGGTAACAATTCACCCCTCCACTTT. Using reference TRBV7-8 and TRBJ1-6 for the parts outside the CDR3, the full variable domain is GAGVSQSPRYKVAKRGQDVALRCDPISGHVSLFWYQQALGQGPEFLTYFQNEAQLDKSGLPSDRFFAERPEGSVSTLKIQRTQQEDSAVYLCASRRDRGNNSPLHFGNGTRLTVT.

Only a few counts were recorded for this clonotype. At one boundary the junction diverges from the germline segment, which might be a read error. J is TRBJ2-5 and V is TRBV2, with D hard to call. In germline, CDR1 is SNHLY, CDR2 FYNNEI. The CDR3 has 12 amino acids. The CDR3 spells CASSDSAGRSAF. The CDR3 region has the DNA TGTGCCAGCAGTGACAGCGCCGGCAGATCGGCCTTC.

This clonotype was counted many times. This chain uses TRBV6-5 with TRBJ2-2; D is possibly TRBD1 (5 bases). Germline values: CDR1 MNHEY, CDR2 SVGAGI. The CDR3 is 14 amino acids. With 6 bases removed from V and 6 bases from J, the gap between germline ends came to 14 bases. The CDR3: CASRPQGRAGELFF. The CDR3 DNA reads as TGTGCCAGCAGGCCCCAGGGTAGGGCCGGGGAGCTGTTTTTT.

The rearrangement uses TRBV19 and TRBJ1-5; 7 positions match TRBD1. CDR3 length: 16 residues. The V segment lost 5 bases and the J segment 0 bases; nucleotides outside the gene matches: 7. Germline values: CDR1 LNHDA, CDR2 SQIVND (reference sequence). The CDR3: CASSPRQGVSNQPQHF. CDR3 nucleotide sequence: TGTGCCAGTAGTCCTCGACAGGGCGTTAGCAATCAGCCCCAGCATTTT.

This clonotype came up many times. The genes are TRBV24-1 and TRBJ2-5, with TRBD1 identical over 8 bases. There are 15 residues in the CDR3. Germline-derived CDR1 and CDR2 are KGHDR and SFDVKD. V was pared by 4 bases and J by 3 bases, with 6 bases of the junction left unmatched. The CDR3 bases are TGTGCCACCAGTGACGCCGGGACAGGAAAAGAGACCCAGTACTTC. Translation: CATSDAGTGKETQYF.

The chain recombines TRBV10-3 with TRBJ1-5; TRBD1 is a possible D gene (5 bases). Deletions cut 6 bases from V and 0 bases from J, with 12 bases between. Germline V gene data show CDR1 as ENHRY and CDR2 as SYGVKD. This CDR3 is 15 amino acids long. CDR3 sequence reads: CAIRGLAGSNQPQHF. Here the CDR3 DNA reads TGTGCCATCAGGGGACTAGCGGGTAGCAATCAGCCCCAGCATTTT.

This clonotype has a count of ten or more. This sequence joins TRBV12-5 and TRBJ2-6; D is undetermined. This CDR3 region has 13 residues. In germline, CDR1 is LGHNT, CDR2 FRNRAP. The ends were cut back, 7 bases at V and 0 bases at J, with 4 bases in the middle. The CDR3, as DNA: TGTGCTAGTGCCGTCTCTGGGGCCAACGTCCTGACTTTC. The encoded protein is CASAVSGANVLTF.

CDR3 loop: CSATKRGVTEAFF. CDR3 bases: TGCAGTGCTACTAAGCGGGGCGTCACTGAAGCTTTCTTT. The chain combines TRBV20-1 with TRBJ1-1; D may be TRBD1 (5 bases). Germline V lookup: CDR1 DFQATT, CDR2 SNEGSKA (reference sequence). CDR3 size: 13 residues. V dropped 4 bases and J dropped 4 bases, with 13 bases sitting between them.

This clonotype was observed a handful of times. V is TRBV18 and J is TRBJ1-5, with 10 bases aligning to TRBD1. Germline trimming cut 1 base from V and 5 bases from J; bases unmatched to any gene: 2. The CDR3 covers 15 residues. CDR1 and CDR2 (germline): KGHSH, LQKENI. As DNA, the CDR3 is TGTGCCAGCTCACCACGGGACAGGGGAGATCAGCCCCAGCATTTT. This codes for CASSPRDRGDQPQHF.

J is TRBJ2-5 and V is TRBV7-2, with 8 bases that match TRBD2. Germline V gene sequence: CDR1 SGHTA, CDR2 FQGNSA. The CDR3 has 15 residues. Trimming at V came to 1 base and at J to 2 bases, leaving 3 bases not matched to a gene. In nucleotides, the CDR3 is TGTGCCAGCAGCTTAGAGCGGGGGATACAAGAGACCCAGTACTTC. The encoded protein is CASSLERGIQETQYF.

This clonotype was seen repeatedly, ten times or more. This chain connects TRBV2 to TRBJ1-2; tentatively, D is TRBD1 (6 bases). CDR1 and CDR2 (germline): SNHLY, FYNNEI. The CDR3 sequence is 12 residues long. V was cut by 9 bases and J by 5 bases, with 13 bases left in between. The CDR3 DNA reads TGTGCCAGGGGGGCCGTCGGGTATGGCTACACCTTC. It specifies CARGAVGYGYTF.

This clonotype was counted at least ten times. The rearrangement joins TRBV14 to TRBJ2-7, with unresolved D. The CDR3 sequence is 15 residues long. Between the trimmed V and J ends, which lost 4 bases and 2 bases, there was a span of 15 bases. Per the germline V gene, CDR1 is SGHDN and CDR2 is FVKESK. CDR3 in DNA: TGTGCCAGCAGCCGACGATTCGACAACGCCTACGAGCAGTACTTC. This gives the protein CASSRRFDNAYEQYF. Together with reference TRBV14 and TRBJ2-7, the CDR3 gives the full variable domain: EAGVTQFPSHSVIEKGQTVTLRCDPISGHDNLYWYRRVMGKEIKFLLHFVKESKQDESGMPNNRFLAERTGGTYSTLKVQPAELEDSGVYFCASSRRFDNAYEQYFGPGTRLTVT.

This clonotype was detected many times. The genes are TRBV2 and TRBJ2-7, with D possibly being TRBD1 (5 bases). This CDR3 contains 15 residues. V shed 4 bases and J shed 2 bases, with 15 bases lying between them. Per germline, CDR1 SNHLY and CDR2 FYNNEI. The CDR3 loop is CASSGGQGDTYEQYF. As DNA, the CDR3 is TGTGCCAGCAGTGGGGGCCAGGGTGACACCTACGAGCAGTACTTC.

The gene calls are TRBV29-1 and TRBJ2-2; D is possibly TRBD2 (6 bases). V lost 4 bases and J lost 0, with 12 bases in between. This CDR3 is 15 amino acids long. The germline CDR1 and CDR2 sequences are SQVTM and ANQGSEA. The CDR3 sequence is CSVVWTTANTGELFF. The CDR3 bases are TGCAGCGTTGTCTGGACTACAGCGAACACCGGGGAGCTGTTTTTT.

The V gene is TRBV10-2, the J gene TRBJ1-5; unclear D gene. V dropped 3 bases and J dropped 6 bases, with 12 bases sitting between them. The CDR3 contains 14 residues. Germline CDR1 is WSHSY and CDR2 is SAAADI. CDR3 sequence reads: CASSDSVLRQPQHF. The CDR3 DNA sequence: TGCGCCAGCAGTGACTCAGTCTTACGTCAGCCCCAGCATTTT.

The sample holds many counts of this clonotype. V and J are TRBV3-1 and TRBJ2-2; no firm D call. Per the germline V gene, CDR1 is LGHDT and CDR2 is YNNKEL (reference sequence). CDR3 length: 11 residues. Trimming pared 8 bases from V and 5 bases from J, leaving 6 bases between. CDR3 coding DNA: TGTGCCAGCGTGGGTACCGGGGAGCTGTTTTTT. Translation gives CASVGTGELFF.

The gene calls are TRBV10-3 and TRBJ1-2; D is unclear. V was shortened by 3 bases and J by 3 bases, with 14 bases between the two germline ends. The V gene's germline CDR1 is ENHRY and CDR2 SYGVKD. The CDR3 has 15 amino acids. The DNA for the CDR3 is TGTGCCATCAGTGAAAAGGCCCACCCAGACTATGGCTACACCTTC. Protein sequence: CAISEKAHPDYGYTF.

This clonotype was counted ten times or more. The chain couples TRBV20-1 to TRBJ2-2, with 10 bases identical to TRBD2. V shed 6 bases, J shed 4 bases, and the junction held 8 bases outside the gene matches. Germline V gene data show CDR1 as DFQATT and CDR2 as SNEGSKA (reference sequence). The CDR3 covers 15 residues. The CDR3 loop is CSAHPPSGSTGELFF. The CDR3 DNA is TGCAGTGCCCACCCTCCTAGCGGGAGCACCGGGGAGCTGTTTTTT.

The rearrangement uses TRBV2 and TRBJ1-2, with 10 bases aligning to TRBD1. The CDR3 has 13 amino acids. Trimming at V came to 4 bases and at J to 7 bases, leaving 3 bases not matched to a gene. Germline V gene sequence: CDR1 SNHLY, CDR2 FYNNEI. The CDR3 loop is CASSVGTGVGYTF. The CDR3 nucleotides read TGTGCCAGCAGTGTCGGGACAGGGGTTGGCTACACCTTC.

This clonotype was counted at least ten times. The V call is TRBV5-1, the J call TRBJ2-5; no clear D gene. This CDR3 has 15 amino acids. Trimming cost V 0 bases and J 1 base, with 10 bases left between them. From germline, CDR1 is SGHRS and CDR2 YFSETQ. This CDR3 is CASSLARRSQETQYF. In DNA, the CDR3 is TGCGCCAGCAGCTTGGCCAGAAGGAGCCAAGAGACCCAGTACTTC.

A note on this clonotype: No conserved phenylalanine or tryptophan ends this CDR3, so it is likely a read error. The DNA is omitted, as the CDR3 cannot be located on it reliably, and the CDR3 follows TCRdb's listing. The V call is TRBV4-3, the J call TRBJ2-5; TRBD1, as called in the table, went unchecked against the DNA. From germline, CDR1 is LGHNA and CDR2 YSLEER. Ends included, the CDR3 has 8 residues. The CDR3 loop is CASSAVGQ.

This clonotype came up many times. V is TRBV14 and J is TRBJ1-2, with TRBD1 as a possible D gene (5 bases). Germline loops: CDR1 SGHDN, CDR2 FVKESK. Trimming removed 1 base at V and 3 bases at J, with 15 bases between. CDR3 length: 16 residues. CDR3 nucleotide sequence: TGTGCCAGCAGCCAAGTTCGAAGGGAGGGGTACTATGGCTACACCTTC. Residues: CASSQVRREGYYGYTF. The full variable domain, its missing parts supplied by reference TRBV14 and TRBJ1-2, is EAGVTQFPSHSVIEKGQTVTLRCDPISGHDNLYWYRRVMGKEIKFLLHFVKESKQDESGMPNNRFLAERTGGTYSTLKVQPAELEDSGVYFCASSQVRREGYYGYTFGSGTRLTVV.